The sequence of this T cell receptor beta chain was determined in a study of CD8+ T cells in alopecia areata. About the study: Treatment comprised oral tofacitinib, 5 to 10 mg twice daily, in treated patients.

Treatment indicated: oral pan-JAK inhibitor, 5-10 mg twice daily. The study's findings and limits: Numerous expanded lesional clones remained in scalp and blood during tofacitinib.

Following extraction, RNA underwent reverse transcription to cDNA, which served as the sequencing template. Assay: immunoSEQ multiplex PCR; the TCRdb copy retains only in-frame clones and omits some. The data contain 35,000 to 45,000 clones, 92% of them singletons. Points on this clone: Its antigen is undetermined.

Sequenced material: CD8+ T cells sorted from blood, taken at week 24, from a patient treated with tofacitinib. This TCR derives from a human donor with alopecia areata.

The CDR3: CASSPPTIHHTQYF. CDR3 DNA sequence: TGTGCCAGCAGTCCACCAACCATTCATCATACGCAGTATTTT. The rearrangement joins TRBV6-5 to TRBJ2-3; no firm D call. From germline, CDR1 is MNHEY and CDR2 SVGAGI. V gave up 5 bases and J gave up 7 bases, with 16 bases separating them. The CDR3 has 14 residues.